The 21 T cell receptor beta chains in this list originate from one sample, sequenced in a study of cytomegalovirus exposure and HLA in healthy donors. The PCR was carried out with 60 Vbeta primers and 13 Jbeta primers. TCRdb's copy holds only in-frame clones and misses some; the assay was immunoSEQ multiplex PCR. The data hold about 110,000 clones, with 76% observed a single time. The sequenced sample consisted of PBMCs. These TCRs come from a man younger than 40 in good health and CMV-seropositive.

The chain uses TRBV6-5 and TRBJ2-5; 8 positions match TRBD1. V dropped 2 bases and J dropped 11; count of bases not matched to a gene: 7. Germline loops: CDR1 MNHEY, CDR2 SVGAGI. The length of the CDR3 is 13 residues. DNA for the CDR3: TGTGCCAGCAGTTACCAGGGGGCGAGAGAGCAGTACTTC. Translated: CASSYQGAREQYF.

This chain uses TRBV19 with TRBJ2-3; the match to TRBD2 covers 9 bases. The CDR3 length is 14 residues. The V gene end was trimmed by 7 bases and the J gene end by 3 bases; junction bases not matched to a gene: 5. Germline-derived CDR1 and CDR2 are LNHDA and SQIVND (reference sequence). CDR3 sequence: CASTGGGGTDTQYF. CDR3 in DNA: TGTGCCAGTACTGGCGGGGGGGGGACAGATACGCAGTATTTT.

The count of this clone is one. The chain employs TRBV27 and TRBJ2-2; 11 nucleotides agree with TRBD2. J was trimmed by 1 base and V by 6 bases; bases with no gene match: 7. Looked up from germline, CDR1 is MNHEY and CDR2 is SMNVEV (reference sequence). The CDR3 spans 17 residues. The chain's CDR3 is CASRLLTSGRNTGELFF. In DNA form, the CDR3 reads TGTGCCAGCAGGCTTCTTACTAGCGGGAGGAACACCGGGGAGCTGTTTTTT.

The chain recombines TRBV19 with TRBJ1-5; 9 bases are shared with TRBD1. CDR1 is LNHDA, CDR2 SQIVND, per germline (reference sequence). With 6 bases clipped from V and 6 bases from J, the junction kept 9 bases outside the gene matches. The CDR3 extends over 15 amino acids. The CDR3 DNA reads TGTGCCAGTAGCACGGGGACAGGGTCGAGTCAGCCCCAGCATTTT. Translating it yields CASSTGTGSSQPQHF.

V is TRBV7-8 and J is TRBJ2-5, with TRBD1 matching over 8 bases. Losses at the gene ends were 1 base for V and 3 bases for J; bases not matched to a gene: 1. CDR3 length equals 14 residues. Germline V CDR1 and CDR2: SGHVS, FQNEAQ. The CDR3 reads CASSLGQGKETQYF. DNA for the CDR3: TGTGCCAGCAGCTTAGGACAGGGGAAAGAGACCCAGTACTTC.

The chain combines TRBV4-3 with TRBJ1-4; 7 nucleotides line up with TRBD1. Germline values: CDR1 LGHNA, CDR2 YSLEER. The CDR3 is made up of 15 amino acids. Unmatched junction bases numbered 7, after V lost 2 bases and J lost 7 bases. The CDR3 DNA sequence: TGCGCCAGCAGCCAAACGGACAGGCTCCGTGAAAAACTGTTTTTT. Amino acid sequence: CASSQTDRLREKLFF.

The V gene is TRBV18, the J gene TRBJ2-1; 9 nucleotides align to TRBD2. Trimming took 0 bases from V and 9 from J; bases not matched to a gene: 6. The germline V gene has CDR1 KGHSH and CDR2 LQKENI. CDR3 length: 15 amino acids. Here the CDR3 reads CASSPPGLAQGEQFF. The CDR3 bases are TGTGCCAGCTCACCACCGGGACTAGCCCAGGGTGAGCAGTTCTTC.

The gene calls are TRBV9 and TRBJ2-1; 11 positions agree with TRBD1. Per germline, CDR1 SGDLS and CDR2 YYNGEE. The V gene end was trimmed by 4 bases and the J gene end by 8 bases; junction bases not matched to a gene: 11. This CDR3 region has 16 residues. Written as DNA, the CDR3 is TGTGCCAGCAGCACCAGCCGGGACAGGGGGAACCATGAGCAGTTCTTC. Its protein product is CASSTSRDRGNHEQFF.

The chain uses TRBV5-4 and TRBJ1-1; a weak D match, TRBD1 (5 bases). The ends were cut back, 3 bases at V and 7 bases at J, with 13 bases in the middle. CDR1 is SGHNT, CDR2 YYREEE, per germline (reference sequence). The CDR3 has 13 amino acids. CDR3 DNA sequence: TGTGCCAGCAGCTGGGGCGTCGGACGTGAAGCTTTCTTT. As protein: CASSWGVGREAFF.

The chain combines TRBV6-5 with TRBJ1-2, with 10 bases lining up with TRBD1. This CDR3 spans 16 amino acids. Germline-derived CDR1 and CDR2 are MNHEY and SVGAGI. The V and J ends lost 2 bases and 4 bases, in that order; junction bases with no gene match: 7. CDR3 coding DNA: TGTGCCAGCAGTTACATCCGGACAGGGGGGTCCTATGGCTACACCTTC. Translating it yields CASSYIRTGGSYGYTF.

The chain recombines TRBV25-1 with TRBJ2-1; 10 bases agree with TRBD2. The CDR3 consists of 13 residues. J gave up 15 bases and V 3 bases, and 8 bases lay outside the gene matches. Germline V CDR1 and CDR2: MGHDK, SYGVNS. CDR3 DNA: TGTGCCAGCAGTGAGGCTAGCGGGGGCCCAGGGTTCTTC. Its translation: CASSEASGGPGFF.

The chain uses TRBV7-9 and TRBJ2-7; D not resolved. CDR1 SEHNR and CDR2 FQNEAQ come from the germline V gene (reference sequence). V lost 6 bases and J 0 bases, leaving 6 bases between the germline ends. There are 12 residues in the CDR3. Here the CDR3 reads CASRISSYEQYF. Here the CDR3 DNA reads TGTGCCAGCAGGATTAGCTCCTACGAGCAGTACTTC. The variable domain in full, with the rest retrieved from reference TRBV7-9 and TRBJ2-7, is DTGVSQNPRHKITKRGQNVTFRCDPISEHNRLYWYRQTLGQGPEFLTYFQNEAQLEKSRLLSDRFSAERPKGSFSTLEIQRTEQGDSAMYLCASRISSYEQYFGPGTRLTVT.

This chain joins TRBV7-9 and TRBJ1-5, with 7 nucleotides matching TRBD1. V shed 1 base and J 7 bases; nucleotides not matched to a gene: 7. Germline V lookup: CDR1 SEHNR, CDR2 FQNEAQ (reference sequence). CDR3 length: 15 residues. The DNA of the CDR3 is TGTGCCAGCAGCTTAGAGGGGCCAGGGGGGCAGCCCCAGCATTTT. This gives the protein CASSLEGPGGQPQHF.

This CDR3 is CASIRAGSETQYF. The CDR3, as DNA: TGTGCCAGCATCCGTGCAGGATCAGAGACCCAGTACTTC. The chain is built from TRBV6-4 and TRBJ2-5; D is undetermined. The V and J ends lost 7 bases and 4 bases respectively, with 13 bases between them. The germline V gene encodes CDR1 MRHNA and CDR2 SNTAGT. CDR3 length equals 13 residues.

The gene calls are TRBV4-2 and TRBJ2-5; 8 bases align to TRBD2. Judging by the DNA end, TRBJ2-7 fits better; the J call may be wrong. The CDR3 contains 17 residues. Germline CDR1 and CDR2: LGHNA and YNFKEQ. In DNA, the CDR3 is TGTGCCAGCAGCCAAGAAGGTAGCGGGGAGAACTCCTACGAGCAGTACTTC. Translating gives CASSQEGSGENSYEQYF.

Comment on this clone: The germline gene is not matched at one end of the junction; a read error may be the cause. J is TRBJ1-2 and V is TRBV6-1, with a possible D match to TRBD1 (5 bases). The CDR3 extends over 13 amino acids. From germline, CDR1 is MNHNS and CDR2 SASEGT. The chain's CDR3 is CASREDSPDGYTF. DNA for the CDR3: TGTGCCAGCAGGGAAGACAGCCCCGATGGCTACACCTTC.

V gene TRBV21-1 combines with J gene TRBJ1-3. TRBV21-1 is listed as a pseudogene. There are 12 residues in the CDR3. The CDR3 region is CASSSEGNTIYF. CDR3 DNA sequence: TGTGCCAGCAGCAGCGAGGGAAACACCATATATTTT.

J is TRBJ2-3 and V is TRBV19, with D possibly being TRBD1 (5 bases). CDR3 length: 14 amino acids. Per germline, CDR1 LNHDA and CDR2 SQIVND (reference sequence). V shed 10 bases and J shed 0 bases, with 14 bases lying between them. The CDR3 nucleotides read TGTGCCACCGGACAAACATCTAGCACAGATACGCAGTATTTT. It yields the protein CATGQTSSTDTQYF.

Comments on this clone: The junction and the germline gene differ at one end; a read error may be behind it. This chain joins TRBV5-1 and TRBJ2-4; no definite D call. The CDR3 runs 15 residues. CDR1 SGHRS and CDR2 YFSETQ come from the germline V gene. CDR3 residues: CASSLQSVTQNSQYF. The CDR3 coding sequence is TGCGCCAGCAGCTTGCAGTCAGTAACTCAAAACAGTCAGTACTTC.

CDR3 bases: TGTGCCAGCAAACTAGGGGAGACCCAGTACTTC. It codes for CASKLGETQYF. This chain uses TRBV5-6 with TRBJ2-5; tentative D call: TRBD2 (5 bases). V dropped 6 bases and J dropped 5 bases, with 8 bases sitting between them. The CDR3 extends over 11 amino acids. Germline assignment: CDR1 SGHDT and CDR2 YYEEEE.

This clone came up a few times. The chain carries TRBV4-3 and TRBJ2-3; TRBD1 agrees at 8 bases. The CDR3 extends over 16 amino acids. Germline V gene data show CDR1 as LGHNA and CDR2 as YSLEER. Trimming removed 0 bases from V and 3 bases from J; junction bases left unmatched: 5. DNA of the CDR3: TGCGCCAGCAGCCAAGATGGGACAGGAAGAACAGATACGCAGTATTTT. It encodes CASSQDGTGRTDTQYF.